This T cell receptor beta chain was sequenced in a study of blood T cell repertoires in COVID-19. Looking at the study overall: From the United States, Italy and Spain came samples of acute and convalescent COVID-19.

The repertoire was sequenced with immunoSEQ multiplex PCR; TCRdb's copy has only in-frame clones and lacks some. Counted here are tens of thousands of clones, nearly 90% occurring once; the ten biggest clones make up around 1.6%. V was clipped by 6 bases and J by 4 bases; unmatched bases: 3. The CDR3 loop spans 14 amino acids. CDR1 and CDR2 from the germline V gene are MNHEY and SVGAGI. This chain uses TRBV6-5 with TRBJ1-4; 9 nucleotides match TRBD1. The source is a man in his 60s with acute or convalescent COVID-19. The specimen sequenced was peripheral blood. The CDR3 region is CASRGQGFNEKLFF. The CDR3 DNA reads TGTGCCAGCAGAGGACAGGGGTTTAATGAAAAACTGTTTTTT.